Below, 19 T cell receptor beta chains from the same sample are listed, as sequenced in a study of early T cells in non-severe SARS-CoV-2 infection. TCRdb re-derived calls from the 5' RACE reads in MiXCR, one entry per CDR3 protein. This table holds around 35,000 distinct CDR3 sequences, around 5.7% found once. The material sequenced was whole blood. The source of these receptors is an adult who was a healthcare worker with PCR-confirmed SARS-CoV-2 infection or an uninfected control (not recorded which).

This clonotype was counted many times. The CDR3 is CSADVGTGVLNTEAFF. In DNA form, the CDR3 reads TGCAGCGCCGACGTTGGGACAGGGGTTTTGAACACTGAAGCTTTCTTT. The chain employs TRBV29-1 and TRBJ1-1, with 10 bases fitting TRBD1. CDR1 and CDR2 from the germline V gene are SQVTM and ANQGSEA. V lost 7 bases and J lost 0; bases outside the gene matches: 11. This CDR3 has 16 residues.

This clonotype was counted at least ten times. This rearrangement joins TRBV18 to TRBJ2-1; 8 bases align to TRBD1. The junction had 21 bases not matched to a gene; V was cut back by 1 base and J by 7 bases. The CDR3 covers 20 residues. Germline CDR1 reads KGHSH; CDR2 reads LQKENI. The CDR3 loop reads CASSPLKGANRGSLWNEQFF. The DNA of the CDR3 is TGTGCCAGCTCACCACTCAAAGGGGCCAACAGGGGGAGTCTTTGGAATGAGCAGTTCTTC.

The rearrangement joins TRBV7-7 to TRBJ2-6, with a tentative D call TRBD2 (6 bases). Trimming shortened V by 5 bases and J by 0 bases, and 17 bases separated the two germline ends. The CDR3 length is 18 residues. Germline-derived CDR1 and CDR2 are SSHAT and FNYEAQ (reference sequence). Written as DNA, the CDR3 is TGTGCCAGCAGCCTGGGTCCCGGGAGCCTCTCTGGGGCCAACGTCCTGACTTTC. Protein sequence: CASSLGPGSLSGANVLTF.

V usage is TRBV11-2 and J usage is TRBJ2-3, with 8 bases matching TRBD1. Per germline, CDR1 SGHAT and CDR2 FQNNGV. V lost 1 base and J lost 5; bases outside the gene matches: 8. The CDR3 loop spans 16 amino acids. Here the CDR3 reads CASSLVPGGVKDTQYF. Written as DNA, the CDR3 is TGTGCCAGCAGCTTAGTCCCAGGGGGCGTGAAAGATACGCAGTATTTT.

This clonotype was recorded at least ten times. The rearrangement joins TRBV20-1 to TRBJ2-5, with TRBD2 identical over 10 bases. The CDR3 has 13 amino acids. V dropped 6 bases and J dropped 5; count of bases not matched to a gene: 6. Looked up from germline, CDR1 is DFQATT and CDR2 is SNEGSKA (reference sequence). CDR3 bases: TGCAGTGCCCAAGCGGGGGGGCTCGAGACCCAGTACTTC. It specifies CSAQAGGLETQYF.

In this sample, this clonotype turned up many times. The chain uses TRBV20-1 and TRBJ1-4; the D gene is possibly TRBD1 (5 bases). The CDR3 runs to 13 residues. Germline V gives CDR1 DFQATT, CDR2 SNEGSKA (reference sequence). V gave up 6 bases and J gave up 13 bases, with 21 bases separating them. In nucleotides, the CDR3 is TGCAGTGCCCCTGGACGTCGGAGGGACGGACTGTTTTTT. This encodes CSAPGRRRDGLFF.

This clonotype was seen at least ten times. V usage is TRBV20-1 and J usage is TRBJ2-3; no reliable D call. There are 14 residues in the CDR3. Germline loops: CDR1 DFQATT, CDR2 SNEGSKA (reference sequence). Trimming removed 4 bases at V and 0 bases at J, with 11 bases between. This CDR3 is CSANPLTSTDTQYF. As DNA, the CDR3 is TGCAGTGCTAATCCACTCACTAGCACAGATACGCAGTATTTT.

This chain uses TRBV7-9 with TRBJ2-1, with a possible D match to TRBD2 (7 bases). This CDR3 has 17 residues. Trimming shortened V by 5 bases and J by 0 bases, and 17 bases separated the two germline ends. Germline CDR1 is SEHNR and CDR2 is FQNEAQ (reference sequence). CDR3: CASSPPGGGSSYNEQFF. In nucleotides, the CDR3 is TGTGCCAGCAGCCCACCTGGGGGCGGGAGCTCCTACAATGAGCAGTTCTTC.

This clonotype was seen repeatedly, ten times or more. V gene TRBV6-2 or TRBV6-3 combines with J gene TRBJ2-4; no clear D gene. Trimming shortened V by 4 bases and J by 8 bases, and 9 bases separated the two germline ends. Germline CDR1 MNHEY, CDR2 SVGEGT. CDR3 length: 12 amino acids. The CDR3 DNA is TGTGCCAGCAGTTCCTTGACGGACATTCAGTACTTC. Amino acids: CASSSLTDIQYF.

This clonotype came up many times. The chain links TRBV28 to TRBJ2-1, with 15 nucleotides matching TRBD2. CDR3 length: 16 amino acids. The J segment lost 3 bases and the V segment lost 5 bases, leaving 2 bases of the junction unmatched. Looked up from germline, CDR1 is MDHEN and CDR2 is SYDVKM. CDR3 sequence: CASSGLAGGFYNEQFF. The CDR3 nucleotides are TGTGCCAGCAGTGGACTAGCGGGAGGGTTCTACAATGAGCAGTTCTTC.

The chain uses TRBV18 and TRBJ1-1; D remains unclear. Germline V gives CDR1 KGHSH, CDR2 LQKENI. V gave up 5 bases and J gave up 5 bases, with 12 bases separating them. The CDR3 extends over 13 amino acids. The CDR3 nucleotides read TGTGCCAGCTCAGCAAATGAGGAGACTGAAGCTTTCTTT. This codes for CASSANEETEAFF.

This clonotype was observed a handful of times. V usage is TRBV18 and J usage is TRBJ2-1; D remains ambiguous. Germline V gene lookup returns CDR1 KGHSH and CDR2 LQKENI. The V gene lost 1 base and the J gene lost 6 bases, with 10 bases spanning the gap. CDR3 size: 14 residues. The CDR3 is CASSPQKSSNEQFF. In DNA form, the CDR3 reads TGTGCCAGCTCACCACAGAAATCTAGCAATGAGCAGTTCTTC.

The J gene is TRBJ1-1, the V gene TRBV6-6, with D possibly being TRBD1 (6 bases). V lost 5 bases to trimming and J lost 1 base, with 20 bases between them. Germline CDR1 is MNHNY and CDR2 is SVGAGI (reference sequence). This CDR3 has 17 amino acids. The CDR3 nucleotides read TGTGCCAGCAGTACTACGAATTGGGGGGCCGAGAACACTGAAGCTTTCTTT. Protein sequence: CASSTTNWGAENTEAFF.

In this sample, this clonotype turned up many times. The gene calls are TRBV25-1 and TRBJ2-1; D possibly matches TRBD1 or TRBD2 (5 bases each). The germline V gene has CDR1 MGHDK and CDR2 SYGVNS. The CDR3 is 14 amino acids. The germline V and J ends were trimmed by 5 bases and 10 bases, with 18 bases remaining between them. This chain's CDR3 is CASSLGTSPGEQFF. The CDR3 nucleotides read TGTGCCAGCAGTCTGGGGACGTCCCCTGGGGAGCAGTTCTTC.

This clonotype was seen at least ten times. This chain links TRBV6-6 with TRBJ2-7; no clear D gene. CDR1 MNHNY and CDR2 SVGAGI come from the germline V gene (reference sequence). The ends were cut back, 4 bases at V and 2 bases at J, with 6 bases in the middle. The CDR3 spans 12 residues. As DNA, the CDR3 is TGTGCCAGCAGTTTACCAACCTACGAGCAGTACTTC. Translation: CASSLPTYEQYF.

This clonotype was counted many times. The V call is TRBV4-1, the J call TRBJ2-1; no reliable D call. The CDR3 is 16 amino acids. Germline assignment: CDR1 MGHRA and CDR2 YSYEKL. Trimming left V 4 bases short and J 0 bases short, with 13 bases between. The CDR3 protein is CASSPHRLSSYNEQFF. The DNA of the CDR3 is TGCGCCAGCAGCCCACACAGACTTAGCTCCTACAATGAGCAGTTCTTC.

This clonotype showed up many times. This chain uses TRBV7-6 with TRBJ1-5; D uncertain. The V gene lost 1 base and the J gene lost 4 bases, with 5 bases spanning the gap. The CDR3 runs to 13 residues. Per the germline V gene, CDR1 is SGHVS and CDR2 is FNYEAQ. CDR3 protein: CASSLEVNQPQHF. The CDR3 coding sequence is TGTGCCAGCAGCTTAGAAGTAAATCAGCCCCAGCATTTT.

The rearrangement joins TRBV18 to TRBJ2-6; D not resolved. V was pared by 3 bases and J by 2 bases, with 8 bases between. There are 15 residues in the CDR3. Germline V gives CDR1 KGHSH, CDR2 LQKENI. The CDR3 DNA reads TGTGCCAGCTCACCTTACCCTCCTGGGGCCAACGTCCTGACTTTC. This translates into CASSPYPPGANVLTF.

This clonotype was seen repeatedly, ten times or more. The chain links TRBV19 to TRBJ2-2; D perhaps matches TRBD2 (5 bases). This CDR3 is built from 13 residues. The germline gives CDR1 LNHDA, CDR2 SQIVND (reference sequence). Trimming shortened V by 8 bases and J by 2 bases, and 9 bases separated the two germline ends. In DNA form, the CDR3 reads TGTGCCAGTTGGGGAGTCAACACCGGGGAGCTGTTTTTT. Translating it yields CASWGVNTGELFF.